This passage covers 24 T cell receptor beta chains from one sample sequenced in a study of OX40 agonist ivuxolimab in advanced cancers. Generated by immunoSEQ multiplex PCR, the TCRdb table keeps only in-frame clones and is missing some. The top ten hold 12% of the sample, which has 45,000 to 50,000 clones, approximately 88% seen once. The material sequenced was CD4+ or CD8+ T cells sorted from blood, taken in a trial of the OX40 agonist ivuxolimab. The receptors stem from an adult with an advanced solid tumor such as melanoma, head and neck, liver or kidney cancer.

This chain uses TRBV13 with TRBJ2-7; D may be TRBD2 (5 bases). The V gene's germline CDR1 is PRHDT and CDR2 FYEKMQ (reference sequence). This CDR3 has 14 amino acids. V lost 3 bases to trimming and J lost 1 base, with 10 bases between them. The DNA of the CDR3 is TGTGCCAGCAGCTTCTTATCGGGGTCCTACGAGCAGTACTTC. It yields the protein CASSFLSGSYEQYF.

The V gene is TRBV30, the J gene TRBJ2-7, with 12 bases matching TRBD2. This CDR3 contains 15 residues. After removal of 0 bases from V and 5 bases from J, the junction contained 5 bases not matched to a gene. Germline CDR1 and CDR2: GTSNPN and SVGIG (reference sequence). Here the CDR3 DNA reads TGTGCCTGGAGTGTGGGACTAGCGGGTCCCCACGAGCAGTACTTC. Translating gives CAWSVGLAGPHEQYF.

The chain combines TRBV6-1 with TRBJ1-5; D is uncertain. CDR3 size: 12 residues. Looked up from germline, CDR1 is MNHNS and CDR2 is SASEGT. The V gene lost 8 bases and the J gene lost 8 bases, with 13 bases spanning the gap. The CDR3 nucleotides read TGTGCCAGCGTCAAAGTACGGGAGCCCCAGCATTTT. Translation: CASVKVREPQHF.

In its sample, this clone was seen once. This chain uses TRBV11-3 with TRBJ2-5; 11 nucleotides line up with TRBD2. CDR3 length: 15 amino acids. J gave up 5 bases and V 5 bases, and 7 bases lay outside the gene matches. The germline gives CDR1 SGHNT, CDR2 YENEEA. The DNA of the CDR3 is TGTGCCAGCAGCCTACTAGCGGGAGATTTTGAGACCCAGTACTTC. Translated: CASSLLAGDFETQYF. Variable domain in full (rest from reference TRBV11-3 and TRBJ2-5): EAGVVQSPRYKIIEKKQPVAFWCNPISGHNTLYWYLQNLGQGPELLIRYENEEAVDDSQLPKDRFSAERLKGVDSTLKIQPAELGDSAVYLCASSLLAGDFETQYFGPGTRLLVL.

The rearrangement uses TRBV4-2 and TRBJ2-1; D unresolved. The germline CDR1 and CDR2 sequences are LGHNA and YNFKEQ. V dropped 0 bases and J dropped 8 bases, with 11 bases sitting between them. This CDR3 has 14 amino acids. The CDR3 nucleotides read TGTGCCAGCAGCCAAGATCCCCTGGATGATGAGCAGTTCTTC. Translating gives CASSQDPLDDEQFF.

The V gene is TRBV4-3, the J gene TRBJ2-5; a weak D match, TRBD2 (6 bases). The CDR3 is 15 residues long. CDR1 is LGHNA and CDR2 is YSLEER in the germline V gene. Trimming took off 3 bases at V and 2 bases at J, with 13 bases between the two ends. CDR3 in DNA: TGCGCCAGCAGCCAGGGCTCCGGGGGTCAAGAGACCCAGTACTTC. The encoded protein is CASSQGSGGQETQYF.

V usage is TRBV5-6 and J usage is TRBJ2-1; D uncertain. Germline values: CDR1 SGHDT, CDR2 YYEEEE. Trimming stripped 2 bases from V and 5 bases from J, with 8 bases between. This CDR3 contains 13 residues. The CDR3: CASSFYNNNEQFF. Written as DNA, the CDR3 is TGTGCCAGCAGCTTCTACAATAACAATGAGCAGTTCTTC.

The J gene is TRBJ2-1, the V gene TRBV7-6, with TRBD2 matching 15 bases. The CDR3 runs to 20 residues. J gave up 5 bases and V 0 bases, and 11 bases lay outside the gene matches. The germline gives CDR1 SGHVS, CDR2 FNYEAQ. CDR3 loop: CASSLARTSGRAYGHNEQFF. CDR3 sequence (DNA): TGTGCCAGCAGCTTAGCTCGGACTAGCGGGAGGGCCTATGGCCACAATGAGCAGTTCTTC.

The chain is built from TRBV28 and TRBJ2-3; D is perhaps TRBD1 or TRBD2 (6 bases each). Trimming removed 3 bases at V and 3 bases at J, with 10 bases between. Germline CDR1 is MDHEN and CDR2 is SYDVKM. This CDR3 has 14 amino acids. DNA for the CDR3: TGTGCCAGCAGTTTTGGGGGGCTGACAGATACGCAGTATTTT. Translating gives CASSFGGLTDTQYF.

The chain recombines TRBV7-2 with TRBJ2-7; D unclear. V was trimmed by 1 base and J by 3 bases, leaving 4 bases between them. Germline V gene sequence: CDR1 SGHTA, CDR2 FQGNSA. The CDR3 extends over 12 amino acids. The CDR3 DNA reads TGTGCCAGCAGCTTAGGATTCTACGAGCAGTACTTC. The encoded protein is CASSLGFYEQYF.

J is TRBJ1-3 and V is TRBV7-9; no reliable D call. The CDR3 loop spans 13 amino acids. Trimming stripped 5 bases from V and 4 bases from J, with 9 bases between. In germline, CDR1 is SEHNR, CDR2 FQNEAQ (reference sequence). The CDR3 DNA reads TGTGCCAGCAGCCACTCACCGGGAAACACCATATATTTT. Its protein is CASSHSPGNTIYF. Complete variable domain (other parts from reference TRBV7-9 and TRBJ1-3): DTGVSQNPRHKITKRGQNVTFRCDPISEHNRLYWYRQTLGQGPEFLTYFQNEAQLEKSRLLSDRFSAERPKGSFSTLEIQRTEQGDSAMYLCASSHSPGNTIYFGEGSWLTVV.

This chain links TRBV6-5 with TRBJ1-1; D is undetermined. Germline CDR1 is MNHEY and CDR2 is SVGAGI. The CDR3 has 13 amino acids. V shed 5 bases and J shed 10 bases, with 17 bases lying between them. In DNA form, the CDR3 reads TGTGCCAGCAGTCAACAGTTTCCTTGGGCAGCTTTCTTT. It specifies CASSQQFPWAAFF.

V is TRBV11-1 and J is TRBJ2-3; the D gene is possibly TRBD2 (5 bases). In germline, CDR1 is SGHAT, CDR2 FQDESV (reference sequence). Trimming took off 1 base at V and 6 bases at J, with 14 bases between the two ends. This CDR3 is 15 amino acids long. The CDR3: CASSLERESADTQYF. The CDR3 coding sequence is TGTGCCAGCAGCTTAGAGAGGGAGAGTGCGGATACGCAGTATTTT.

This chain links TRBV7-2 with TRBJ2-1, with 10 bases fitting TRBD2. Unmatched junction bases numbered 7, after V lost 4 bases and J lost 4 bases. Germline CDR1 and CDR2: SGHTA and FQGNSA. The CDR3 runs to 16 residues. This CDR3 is CASSSQAGGPYNEQFF. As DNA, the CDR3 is TGTGCCAGCAGCTCCCAAGCGGGGGGGCCTTACAATGAGCAGTTCTTC.

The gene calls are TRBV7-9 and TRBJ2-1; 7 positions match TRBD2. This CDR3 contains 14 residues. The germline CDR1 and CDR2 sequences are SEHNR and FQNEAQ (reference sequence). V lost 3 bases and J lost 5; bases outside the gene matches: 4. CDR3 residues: CASSFLLADNEQFF. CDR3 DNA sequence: TGTGCCAGCAGCTTTCTCCTAGCGGACAATGAGCAGTTCTTC. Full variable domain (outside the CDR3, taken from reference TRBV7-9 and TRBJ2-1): DTGVSQNPRHKITKRGQNVTFRCDPISEHNRLYWYRQTLGQGPEFLTYFQNEAQLEKSRLLSDRFSAERPKGSFSTLEIQRTEQGDSAMYLCASSFLLADNEQFFGPGTRLTVL.

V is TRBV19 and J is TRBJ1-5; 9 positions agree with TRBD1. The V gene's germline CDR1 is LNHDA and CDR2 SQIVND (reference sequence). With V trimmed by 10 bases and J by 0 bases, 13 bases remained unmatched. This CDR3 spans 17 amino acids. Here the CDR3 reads CATPGQGLTYSNQPQHF. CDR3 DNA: TGTGCCACTCCGGGACAGGGTCTTACTTATAGCAATCAGCCCCAGCATTTT.

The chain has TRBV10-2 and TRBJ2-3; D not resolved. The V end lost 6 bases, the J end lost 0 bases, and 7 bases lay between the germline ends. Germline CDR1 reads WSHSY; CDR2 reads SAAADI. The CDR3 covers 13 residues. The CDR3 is CASRLDSTDTQYF. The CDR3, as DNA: TGCGCCAGCAGACTCGATAGCACAGATACGCAGTATTTT.

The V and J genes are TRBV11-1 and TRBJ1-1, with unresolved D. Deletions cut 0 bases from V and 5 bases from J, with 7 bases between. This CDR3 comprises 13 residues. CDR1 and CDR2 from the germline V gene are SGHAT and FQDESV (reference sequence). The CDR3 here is CASSLARVTEAFF. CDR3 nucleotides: TGTGCCAGCAGCTTAGCGAGGGTAACTGAAGCTTTCTTT. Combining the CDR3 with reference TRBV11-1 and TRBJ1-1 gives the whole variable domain EAEVAQSPRYKITEKSQAVAFWCDPISGHATLYWYRQILGQGPELLVQFQDESVVDDSQLPKDRFSAERLKGVDSTLKIQPAELGDSAMYLCASSLARVTEAFFGQGTRLTVV.

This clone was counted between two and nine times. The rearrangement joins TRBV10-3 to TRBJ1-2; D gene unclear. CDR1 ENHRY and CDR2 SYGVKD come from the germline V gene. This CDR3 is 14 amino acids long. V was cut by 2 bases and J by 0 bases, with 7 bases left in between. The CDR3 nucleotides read TGTGCCATCAGTGAGGCAGTAGCTAACTATGGCTACACCTTC. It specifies CAISEAVANYGYTF.

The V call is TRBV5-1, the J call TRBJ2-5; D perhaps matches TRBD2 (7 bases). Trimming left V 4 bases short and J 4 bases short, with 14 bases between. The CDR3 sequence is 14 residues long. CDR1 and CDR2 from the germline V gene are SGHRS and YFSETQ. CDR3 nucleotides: TGCGCCAGCAGCCCTGAGGGGGGGCCAGAGACCCAGTACTTC. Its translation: CASSPEGGPETQYF.

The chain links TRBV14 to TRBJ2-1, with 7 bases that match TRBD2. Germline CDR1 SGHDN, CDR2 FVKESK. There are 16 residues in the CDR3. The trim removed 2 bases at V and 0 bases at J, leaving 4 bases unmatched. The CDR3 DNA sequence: TGTGCCAGCAGCCAACCTGGGAGGGTCTCCTACAATGAGCAGTTCTTC. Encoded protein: CASSQPGRVSYNEQFF.

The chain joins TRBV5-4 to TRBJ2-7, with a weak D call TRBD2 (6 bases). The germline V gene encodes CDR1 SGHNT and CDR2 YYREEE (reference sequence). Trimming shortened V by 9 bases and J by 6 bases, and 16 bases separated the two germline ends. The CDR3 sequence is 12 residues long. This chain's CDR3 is CATDMGGSEQYF. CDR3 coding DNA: TGTGCCACCGACATGGGGGGTTCCGAGCAGTACTTC.

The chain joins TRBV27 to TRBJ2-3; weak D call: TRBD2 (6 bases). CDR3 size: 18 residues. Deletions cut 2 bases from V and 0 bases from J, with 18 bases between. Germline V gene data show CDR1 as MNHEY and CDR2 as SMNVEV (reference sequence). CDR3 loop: CASSLRGFVEHSTDTQYF. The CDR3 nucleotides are TGTGCCAGCAGTTTACGGGGGTTTGTGGAGCATAGCACAGATACGCAGTATTTT.

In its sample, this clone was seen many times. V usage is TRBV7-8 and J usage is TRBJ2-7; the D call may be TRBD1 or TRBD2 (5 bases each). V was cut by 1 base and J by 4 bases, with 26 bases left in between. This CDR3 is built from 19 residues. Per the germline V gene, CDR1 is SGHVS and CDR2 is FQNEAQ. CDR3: CASSLGLGTLTLGPYEQYF. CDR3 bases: TGTGCCAGCAGCTTAGGGTTAGGGACCCTCACCTTGGGGCCATACGAGCAGTACTTC. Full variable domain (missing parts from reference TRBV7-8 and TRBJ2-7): GAGVSQSPRYKVAKRGQDVALRCDPISGHVSLFWYQQALGQGPEFLTYFQNEAQLDKSGLPSDRFFAERPEGSVSTLKIQRTQQEDSAVYLCASSLGLGTLTLGPYEQYFGPGTRLTVT.